This entry describes one TCR beta chain. TCR beta CDR3 amplification used RNA transcripts. HTBI primers primed a first-round RT-PCR, and a second-round multiplex PCR followed. TCRdb re-called the multiplex PCR reads with MiXCR, one entry per CDR3 protein. The sample holds roughly 170,000 distinct CDR3 sequences; approximately 40% are singletons and the top ten take approximately 9%. This sample stems from a study of Graves' ophthalmopathy and Graves' hyperthyroidism. V gave up 6 bases and J gave up 3 bases, with 9 bases separating them. This CDR3 contains 12 residues. Researchers turned away patients with other autoimmune diseases, uncontrolled infections, pregnancy or lactation.

This receptor was taken from a man aged 25-45 years with Graves' ophthalmopathy. The sample was peripheral blood. The chain links TRBV12-3 or TRBV12-4 to TRBJ2-7, with a possible D match to TRBD2 (5 bases). The CDR3 loop reads CASRSRGYEQYF. In DNA, the CDR3 is TGTGCCAGCAGGAGCCGGGGCTACGAGCAGTACTTC.